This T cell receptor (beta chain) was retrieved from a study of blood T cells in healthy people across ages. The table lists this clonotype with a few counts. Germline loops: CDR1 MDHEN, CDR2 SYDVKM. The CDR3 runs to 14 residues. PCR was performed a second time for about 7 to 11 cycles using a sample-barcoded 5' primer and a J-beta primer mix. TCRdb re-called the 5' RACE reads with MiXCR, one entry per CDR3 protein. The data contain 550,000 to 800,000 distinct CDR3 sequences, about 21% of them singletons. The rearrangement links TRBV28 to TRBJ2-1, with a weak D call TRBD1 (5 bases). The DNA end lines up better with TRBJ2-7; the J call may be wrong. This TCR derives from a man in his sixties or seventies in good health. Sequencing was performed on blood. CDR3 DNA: TGTGCCAGCACGCCGCCAGGGTACACCTACGAGCAGTACTTC. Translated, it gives CASTPPGYTYEQYF.